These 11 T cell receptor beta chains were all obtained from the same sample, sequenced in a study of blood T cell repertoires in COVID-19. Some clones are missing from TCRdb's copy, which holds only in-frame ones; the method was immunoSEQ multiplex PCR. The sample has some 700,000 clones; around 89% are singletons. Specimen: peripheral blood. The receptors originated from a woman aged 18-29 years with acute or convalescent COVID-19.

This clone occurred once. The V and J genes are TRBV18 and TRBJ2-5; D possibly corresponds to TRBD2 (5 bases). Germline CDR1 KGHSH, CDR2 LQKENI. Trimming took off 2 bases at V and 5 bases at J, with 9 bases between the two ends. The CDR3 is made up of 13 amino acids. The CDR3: CASSPEGRETQYF. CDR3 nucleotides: TGTGCCAGCTCACCAGAGGGCAGGGAGACCCAGTACTTC.

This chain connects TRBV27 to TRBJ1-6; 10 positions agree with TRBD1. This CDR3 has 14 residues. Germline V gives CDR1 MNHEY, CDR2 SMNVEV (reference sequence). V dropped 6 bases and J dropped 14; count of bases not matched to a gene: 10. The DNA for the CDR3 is TGTGCCAGCAGGATGACAGGGGGCCTTTTGTCCCTCCACTTT. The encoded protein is CASRMTGGLLSLHF.

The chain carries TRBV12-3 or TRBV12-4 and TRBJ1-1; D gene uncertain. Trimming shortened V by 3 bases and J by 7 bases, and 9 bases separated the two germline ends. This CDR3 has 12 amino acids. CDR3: CASSFAGNEAFF. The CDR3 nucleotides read TGTGCCAGCAGTTTTGCGGGAAATGAAGCTTTCTTT.

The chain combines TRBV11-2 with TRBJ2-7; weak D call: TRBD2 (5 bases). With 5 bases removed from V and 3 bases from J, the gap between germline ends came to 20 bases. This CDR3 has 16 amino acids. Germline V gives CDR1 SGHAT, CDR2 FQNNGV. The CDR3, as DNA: TGTGCCAGCAGCCGGGGTCGGGGTGGGGTGATCTACGAGCAGTACTTC. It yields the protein CASSRGRGGVIYEQYF.

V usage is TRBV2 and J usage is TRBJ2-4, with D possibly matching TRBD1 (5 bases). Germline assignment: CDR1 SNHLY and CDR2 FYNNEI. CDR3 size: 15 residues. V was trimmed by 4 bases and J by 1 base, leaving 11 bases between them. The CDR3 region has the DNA TGTGCCAGCAGTGGGGGCTCCCTGGCCAAAAACATTCAGTACTTC. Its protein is CASSGGSLAKNIQYF.

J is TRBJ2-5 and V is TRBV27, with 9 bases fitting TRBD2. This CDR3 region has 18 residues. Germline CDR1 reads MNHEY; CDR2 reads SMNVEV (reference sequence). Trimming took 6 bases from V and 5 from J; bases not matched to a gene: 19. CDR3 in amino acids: CASRPLLSGGFKMETQYF. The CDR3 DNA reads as TGTGCCAGCAGGCCCCTGCTGAGCGGGGGGTTTAAGATGGAGACCCAGTACTTC.

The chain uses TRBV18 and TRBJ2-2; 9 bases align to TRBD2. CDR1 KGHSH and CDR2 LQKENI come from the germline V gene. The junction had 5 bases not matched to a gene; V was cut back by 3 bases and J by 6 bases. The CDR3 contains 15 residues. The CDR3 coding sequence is TGTGCCAGCTCACCTCCGGGACTAGCAGCCGGGGAGCTGTTTTTT. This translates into CASSPPGLAAGELFF.

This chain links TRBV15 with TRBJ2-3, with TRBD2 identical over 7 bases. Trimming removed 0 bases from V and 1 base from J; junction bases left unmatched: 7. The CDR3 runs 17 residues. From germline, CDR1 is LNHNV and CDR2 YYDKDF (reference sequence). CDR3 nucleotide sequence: TGTGCCACCAGCAGAGATGACAAGCGGGAACGCACAGATACGCAGTATTTT. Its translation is CATSRDDKRERTDTQYF.

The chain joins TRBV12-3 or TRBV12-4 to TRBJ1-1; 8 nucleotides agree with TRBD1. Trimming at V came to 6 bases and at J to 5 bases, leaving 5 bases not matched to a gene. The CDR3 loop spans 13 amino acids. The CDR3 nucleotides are TGTGCCAGCAGCCAAACAGGGGGGACTGAAGCTTTCTTT. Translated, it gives CASSQTGGTEAFF.

For the CDR3, the DNA is TGTGCCAGCAGTTATCGGTTGAGCTCCTACGAGCAGTACTTC. Amino acid sequence: CASSYRLSSYEQYF. V gene TRBV6-1 combines with J gene TRBJ2-7, with D hard to call. This CDR3 contains 14 residues. Germline CDR1 reads MNHNS; CDR2 reads SASEGT. The ends were cut back, 5 bases at V and 0 bases at J, with 11 bases in the middle.

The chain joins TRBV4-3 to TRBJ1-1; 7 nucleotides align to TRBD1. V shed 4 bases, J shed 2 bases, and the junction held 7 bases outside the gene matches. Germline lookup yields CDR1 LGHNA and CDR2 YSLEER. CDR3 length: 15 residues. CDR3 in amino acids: CASSPQGQRNTEAFF. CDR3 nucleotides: TGCGCCAGCAGCCCACAGGGACAGCGTAACACTGAAGCTTTCTTT.